The 15 T cell receptor beta chains given below trace back to one sample, sequenced in a study of T cell changes during pregnancy in multiple sclerosis. TCRdb keeps only in-frame clones here, not all; method: immunoSEQ multiplex PCR. The table shows about 41,000 clones, with 85% to 95% occurring only once. The sample here was CD8+ T cells from peripheral blood mononuclear cells, taken in the third trimester of pregnancy. These receptors originate from a female donor with multiple sclerosis, enrolled in a pregnancy study.

This clone was counted a few times. This chain uses TRBV7-9 with TRBJ2-3, with 11 bases matching TRBD1. Germline V gene lookup returns CDR1 SEHNR and CDR2 FQNEAQ (reference sequence). V shed 5 bases, J shed 2 bases, and the junction held 0 bases outside the gene matches. The CDR3 consists of 14 residues. CDR3 sequence: CASSGQGATDTQYF. For the CDR3, the DNA is TGTGCCAGCAGCGGACAGGGGGCCACAGATACGCAGTATTTT.

The chain combines TRBV11-1 with TRBJ1-1; maybe TRBD1 (5 bases). This CDR3 has 13 amino acids. Germline CDR1 SGHAT, CDR2 FQDESV (reference sequence). V lost 3 bases, J lost 1 base, and 6 bases lay in between. CDR3 in amino acids: CASSFRENTEAFF. In nucleotides, the CDR3 is TGTGCCAGCAGCTTCAGGGAGAACACTGAAGCTTTCTTT.

The chain has TRBV4-1 and TRBJ1-5, with D unclear. CDR1 MGHRA and CDR2 YSYEKL come from the germline V gene. There are 15 residues in the CDR3. Trimming removed 1 base from V and 3 bases from J, with 10 bases in between. This CDR3 is CASSQAFGDNQPQHF. CDR3 in DNA: TGCGCCAGCAGCCAAGCTTTCGGGGACAATCAGCCCCAGCATTTT.

This sequence joins TRBV6-5 and TRBJ1-1; possibly TRBD1 for D (5 bases). Germline loops: CDR1 MNHEY, CDR2 SVGAGI. The CDR3 is 14 amino acids. The V gene lost 5 bases and the J gene lost 4 bases, with 14 bases spanning the gap. CDR3 nucleotides: TGTGCCAGCAGTCCGGACACGACGGTCACTGAAGCTTTCTTT. This encodes CASSPDTTVTEAFF.

The chain recombines TRBV7-9 with TRBJ2-7; TRBD2 aligns across 7 bases. CDR3 size: 15 residues. V was clipped by 6 bases and J by 0 bases; unmatched bases: 8. The germline V gene encodes CDR1 SEHNR and CDR2 FQNEAQ (reference sequence). The CDR3 loop is CASRREAGNSYEQYF. The CDR3, as DNA: TGTGCCAGCAGACGGGAGGCAGGGAACTCCTACGAGCAGTACTTC.

V and J are TRBV4-3 and TRBJ2-7, with TRBD1 matching 7 bases. Germline assignment: CDR1 LGHNA and CDR2 YSLEER. V lost 0 bases to trimming and J lost 1 base; unmatched junction nucleotides: 9. This CDR3 spans 17 amino acids. The CDR3 DNA sequence: TGCGCCAGCAGCCAAGATCCGATAACAGGGGAATCCTACGAGCAGTACTTC. It codes for CASSQDPITGESYEQYF.

This clone showed up just once. The V and J genes are TRBV9 and TRBJ2-7; 8 bases are a match to TRBD2. Germline V gene lookup returns CDR1 SGDLS and CDR2 YYNGEE. The CDR3 extends over 15 amino acids. With V trimmed by 0 bases and J by 2 bases, 4 bases remained unmatched. CDR3 loop: CASSVGLAPTYEQYF. The CDR3 bases are TGTGCCAGCAGCGTAGGACTAGCGCCTACCTACGAGCAGTACTTC.

This chain connects TRBV2 to TRBJ2-3, with 8 bases that match TRBD2. CDR1 SNHLY and CDR2 FYNNEI come from the germline V gene. The CDR3 totals 14 residues. The V and J ends lost 8 bases and 5 bases, in that order; junction bases with no gene match: 9. This CDR3 is CASLRSGRGDTQYF. The CDR3 DNA is TGTGCCAGCTTACGAAGCGGGAGAGGAGATACGCAGTATTTT. Full variable domain (outside the CDR3, taken from reference TRBV2 and TRBJ2-3): EPEVTQTPSHQVTQMGQEVILRCVPISNHLYFYWYRQILGQKVEFLVSFYNNEISEKSEIFDDQFSVERPDGSNFTLKIRSTKLEDSAMYFCASLRSGRGDTQYFGPGTRLTVL.

This sequence joins TRBV6-5 and TRBJ2-1; D not resolved. V was clipped by 0 bases and J by 0 bases, with 6 bases between them. Germline CDR1 is MNHEY and CDR2 is SVGAGI. CDR3 size: 15 residues. CDR3 in amino acids: CASSYSANSYNEQFF. The CDR3 coding sequence is TGTGCCAGCAGTTACTCGGCCAACTCCTACAATGAGCAGTTCTTC.

This clone was counted ten times or more. The genes are TRBV6-4 and TRBJ2-1; 8 bases match TRBD2. Trimming took 2 bases from V and 0 from J; bases not matched to a gene: 3. The V gene's germline CDR1 is MRHNA and CDR2 SNTAGT. CDR3 length: 16 residues. CDR3 nucleotides: TGTGCCAGCAGTGACACGGGGACTAGCTCCTACAATGAGCAGTTCTTC. Its translation: CASSDTGTSSYNEQFF.

The count of this clone is one. The V gene is TRBV7-9, the J gene TRBJ1-1; 7 bases agree with TRBD1. The CDR3 consists of 17 residues. The V segment lost 5 bases and the J segment 0 bases; nucleotides outside the gene matches: 12. Germline V CDR1 and CDR2: SEHNR, FQNEAQ (reference sequence). The CDR3 region is CASSLYRGGLMNTEAFF. The CDR3 bases are TGTGCCAGCAGCCTCTACAGGGGAGGCCTCATGAACACTGAAGCTTTCTTT.

The V and J genes are TRBV6-6 and TRBJ2-5; 8 bases are shared with TRBD1. Germline CDR1 and CDR2: MNHNY and SVGAGI (reference sequence). V dropped 8 bases and J dropped 2; count of bases not matched to a gene: 4. This CDR3 is 13 amino acids long. The CDR3 loop is CASGGQEQETQYF. The CDR3 bases are TGTGCCAGCGGGGGACAGGAGCAAGAGACCCAGTACTTC.

The J gene is TRBJ1-4, the V gene TRBV16; D not resolved. CDR3 size: 17 residues. The V gene's germline CDR1 is KGHSY and CDR2 FQNENV. The V end was cut by 4 bases, the J end by 3 bases, with 18 bases between. The CDR3 DNA follows: TGTGCCAGCAGCCTTGGGTTCGGTGAGGCTGCTAATGAAAAACTGTTTTTT. This gives the protein CASSLGFGEAANEKLFF.

The CDR3 DNA reads as TGTGCCAGCAGCGTCGGGACAGGGTACGAGCAGTACTTC. Protein sequence: CASSVGTGYEQYF. This rearrangement joins TRBV11-2 to TRBJ2-7, with 9 bases lining up with TRBD1. CDR1 and CDR2 (germline): SGHAT, FQNNGV. This CDR3 has 13 residues. V was clipped by 5 bases and J by 4 bases; unmatched bases: 3.

The genes are TRBV7-2 and TRBJ2-7; 7 bases are shared with TRBD1. With V trimmed by 1 base and J by 0 bases, 9 bases remained unmatched. There are 17 residues in the CDR3. Germline loops: CDR1 SGHTA, CDR2 FQGNSA. The CDR3 protein is CASSLGGPGQISYEQYF. The CDR3 DNA is TGTGCCAGCAGCTTAGGGGGGCCGGGACAGATCTCCTACGAGCAGTACTTC.